This entry is about one T cell receptor (beta chain). Healthy and HIV-negative, the adult donors had no recent acute infections or vaccinations. The CDR3 covers 13 residues. The trim removed 5 bases at V and 0 bases at J, leaving 1 base unmatched. The germline V gene has CDR1 KGHSH and CDR2 LQKENI. This record comes from a study of shared clonotypes between healthy human individuals. Background on the study: CD4 naive cells filled three plates per donor, CD4 memory three, CD8 naive two and CD8 memory one.

Clones were read by immunoSEQ multiplex PCR, and TCRdb kept only the in-frame ones, dropping some. The sample records over 850,000 clones, 75% to 85% being singletons. This receptor was identified in a man between 18 and 29 years old in good health. Some clones in this sample may be carry-over from other donors' samples. Input material: memory CD4+ T cells from PBMCs. Subset defined: CD45RA-negative fraction. The chain couples TRBV18 to TRBJ2-7; 7 positions match TRBD1. CDR3 in amino acids: CASSGTDSYEQYF. The CDR3 DNA reads TGTGCCAGCTCAGGGACAGACTCCTACGAGCAGTACTTC.